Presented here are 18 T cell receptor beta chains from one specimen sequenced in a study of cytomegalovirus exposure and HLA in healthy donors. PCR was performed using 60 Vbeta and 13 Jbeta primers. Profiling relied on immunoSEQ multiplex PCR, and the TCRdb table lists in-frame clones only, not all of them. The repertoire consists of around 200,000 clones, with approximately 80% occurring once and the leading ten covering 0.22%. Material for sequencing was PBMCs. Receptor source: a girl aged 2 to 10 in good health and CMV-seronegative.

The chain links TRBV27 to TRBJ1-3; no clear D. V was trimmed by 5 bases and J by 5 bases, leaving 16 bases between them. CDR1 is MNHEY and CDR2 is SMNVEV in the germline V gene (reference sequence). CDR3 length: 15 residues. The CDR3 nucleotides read TGTGCCAGCAGTCACGGCCGGGGTCCCAGAAACACCATATATTTT. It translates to CASSHGRGPRNTIYF.

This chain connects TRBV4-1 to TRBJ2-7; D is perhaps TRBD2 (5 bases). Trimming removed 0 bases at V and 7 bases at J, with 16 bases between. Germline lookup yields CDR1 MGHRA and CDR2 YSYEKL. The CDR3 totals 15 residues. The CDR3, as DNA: TGCGCCAGCAGCCAAGATGGTATCCTCGGCGGGGAGCAGTACTTC. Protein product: CASSQDGILGGEQYF.

DNA for the CDR3: TGCAGCGTTGAAAAGGGACTAGCGGGAGAAAGTGAGCAGTTCTTC. It specifies CSVEKGLAGESEQFF. V is TRBV29-1 and J is TRBJ2-1; the match to TRBD2 covers 14 bases. The length of the CDR3 is 15 residues. J was trimmed by 9 bases and V by 2 bases; bases with no gene match: 6. From germline, CDR1 is SQVTM and CDR2 ANQGSEA.

This CDR3 reads CASSLNGEFFYEQYF. The CDR3 bases are TGTGCCAGCAGCCTGAATGGGGAGTTCTTCTACGAGCAGTACTTC. The V and J genes are TRBV7-9 and TRBJ2-7; maybe TRBD2 (5 bases). Germline V gene data show CDR1 as SEHNR and CDR2 as FQNEAQ (reference sequence). The CDR3 is 15 amino acids. V dropped 5 bases and J dropped 3 bases, with 17 bases sitting between them.

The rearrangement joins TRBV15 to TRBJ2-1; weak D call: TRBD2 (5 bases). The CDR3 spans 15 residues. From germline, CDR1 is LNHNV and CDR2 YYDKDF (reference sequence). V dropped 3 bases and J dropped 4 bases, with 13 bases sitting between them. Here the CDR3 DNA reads TGTGCCACCAGCAGGGAGAGAGGACTGTACAATGAGCAGTTCTTC. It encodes CATSRERGLYNEQFF.

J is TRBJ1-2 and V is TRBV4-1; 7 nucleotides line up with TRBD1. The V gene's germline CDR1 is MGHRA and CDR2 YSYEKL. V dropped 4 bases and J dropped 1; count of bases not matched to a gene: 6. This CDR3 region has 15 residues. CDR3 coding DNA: TGCGCCAGCAGCCCGTTGGGACAGATTAACTATGGCTACACCTTC. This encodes CASSPLGQINYGYTF.

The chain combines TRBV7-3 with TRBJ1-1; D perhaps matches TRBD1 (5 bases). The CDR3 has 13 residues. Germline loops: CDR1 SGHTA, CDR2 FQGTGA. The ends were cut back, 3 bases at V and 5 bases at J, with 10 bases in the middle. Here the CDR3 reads CASSFTGGTEAFF. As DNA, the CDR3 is TGTGCCAGCAGCTTTACGGGGGGGACTGAAGCTTTCTTT.

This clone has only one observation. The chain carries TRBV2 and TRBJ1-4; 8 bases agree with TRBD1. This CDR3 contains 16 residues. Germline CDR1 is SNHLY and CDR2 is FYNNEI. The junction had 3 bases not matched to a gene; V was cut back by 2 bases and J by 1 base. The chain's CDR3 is CASSEQGARTNEKLFF. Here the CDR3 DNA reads TGTGCCAGCAGTGAACAGGGGGCCCGAACTAATGAAAAACTGTTTTTT.

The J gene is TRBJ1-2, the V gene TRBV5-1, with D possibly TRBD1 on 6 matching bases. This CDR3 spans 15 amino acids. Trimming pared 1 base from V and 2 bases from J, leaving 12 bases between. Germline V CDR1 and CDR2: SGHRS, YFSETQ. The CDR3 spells CASSLRQGSNYGYTF. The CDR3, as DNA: TGCGCCAGCAGCTTGAGGCAGGGGAGCAACTATGGCTACACCTTC.

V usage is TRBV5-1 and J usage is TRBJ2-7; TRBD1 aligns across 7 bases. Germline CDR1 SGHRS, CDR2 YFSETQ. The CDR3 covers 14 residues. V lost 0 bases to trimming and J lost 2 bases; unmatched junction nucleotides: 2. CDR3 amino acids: CASSLVGTAYEQYF. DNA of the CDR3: TGCGCCAGCAGCTTGGTAGGGACAGCCTACGAGCAGTACTTC.

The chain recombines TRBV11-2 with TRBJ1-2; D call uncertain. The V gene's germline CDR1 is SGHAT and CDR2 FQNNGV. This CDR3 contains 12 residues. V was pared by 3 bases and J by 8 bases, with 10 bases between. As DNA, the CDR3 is TGTGCCAGCAGCTTTCTCTCGGGGGGCTACACCTTC. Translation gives CASSFLSGGYTF.

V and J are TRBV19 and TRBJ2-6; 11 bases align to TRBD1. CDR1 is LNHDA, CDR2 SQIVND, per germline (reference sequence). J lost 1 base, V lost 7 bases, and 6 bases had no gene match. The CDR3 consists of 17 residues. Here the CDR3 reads CASTRDRGKSGANVLTF. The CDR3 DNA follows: TGTGCCAGTACCAGGGACAGGGGGAAATCTGGGGCCAACGTCCTGACTTTC. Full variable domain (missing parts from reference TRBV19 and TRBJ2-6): DGGITQSPKYLFRKEGQNVTLSCEQNLNHDAMYWYRQDPGQGLRLIYYSQIVNDFQKGDIAEGYSVSREKKESFPLTVTSAQKNPTAFYLCASTRDRGKSGANVLTFGAGSRLTVL.

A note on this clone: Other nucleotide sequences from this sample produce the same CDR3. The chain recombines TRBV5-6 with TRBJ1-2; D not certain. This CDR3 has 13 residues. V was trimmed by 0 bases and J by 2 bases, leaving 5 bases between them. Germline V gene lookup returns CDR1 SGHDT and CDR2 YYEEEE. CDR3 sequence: CASSLGRNYGYTF. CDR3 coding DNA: TGTGCCAGCAGCTTGGGCAGAAACTATGGCTACACCTTC.

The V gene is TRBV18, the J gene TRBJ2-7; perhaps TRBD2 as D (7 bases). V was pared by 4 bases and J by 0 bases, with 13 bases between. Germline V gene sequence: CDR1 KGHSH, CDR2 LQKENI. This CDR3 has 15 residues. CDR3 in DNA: TGTGCCAGCTCACGAGAAGCGGGACACTCCTACGAGCAGTACTTC. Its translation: CASSREAGHSYEQYF.

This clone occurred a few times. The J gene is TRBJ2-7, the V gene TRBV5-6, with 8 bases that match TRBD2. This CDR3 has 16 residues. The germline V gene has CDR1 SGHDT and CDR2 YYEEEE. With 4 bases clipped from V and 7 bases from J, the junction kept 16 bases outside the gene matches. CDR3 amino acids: CASSVGAGLGVREQYF. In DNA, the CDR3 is TGTGCCAGCAGCGTAGGGGCGGGACTAGGAGTTCGGGAGCAGTACTTC.

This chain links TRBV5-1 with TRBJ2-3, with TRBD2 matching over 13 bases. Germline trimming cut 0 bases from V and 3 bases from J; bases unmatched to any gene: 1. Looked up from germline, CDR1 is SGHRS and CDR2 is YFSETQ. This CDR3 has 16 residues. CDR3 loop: CASSLGLAGGTDTQYF. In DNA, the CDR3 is TGCGCCAGCAGCTTGGGACTAGCGGGGGGTACAGATACGCAGTATTTT.

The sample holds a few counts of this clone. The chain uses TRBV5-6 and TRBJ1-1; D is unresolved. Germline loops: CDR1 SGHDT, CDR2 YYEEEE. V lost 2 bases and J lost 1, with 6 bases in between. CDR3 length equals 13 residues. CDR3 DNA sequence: TGTGCCAGCAGCTTACGCGCGAACACTGAAGCTTTCTTT. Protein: CASSLRANTEAFF.

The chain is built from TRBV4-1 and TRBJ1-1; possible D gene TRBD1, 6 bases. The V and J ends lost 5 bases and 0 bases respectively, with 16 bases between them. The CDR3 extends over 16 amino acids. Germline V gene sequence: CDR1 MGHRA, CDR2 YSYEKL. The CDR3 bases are TGCGCCAGCAGCGAGAAGAGGGGGTACATGAACACTGAAGCTTTCTTT. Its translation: CASSEKRGYMNTEAFF.